This is a list of T cell receptor beta chains from one sample in a study of blood T cell repertoires in COVID-19. Sequencing used immunoSEQ multiplex PCR; TCRdb keeps in-frame clones, though not all of them. The table records a few hundred thousand clones, around 84% of them present only once. Sequenced material: PBMCs or T cells enriched from blood (not recorded which). The receptors shown here come from a young man with acute COVID-19. Both conserved end residues are part of each CDR3. Each record gives: V gene, clone size, CDR3 length, D gene, J gene, CDR3 protein, CDR3 DNA. A D gene is named only where the DNA matches it firmly. Size tells how often a clone was seen (once, few, many) or the class of an expanded clone, and some rows leave it out.

>TRBV30|.|14|.|TRBJ2-1
CAWRRGIATGEQFF
TGTGCCTGGAGGAGGGGGATTGCCACCGGTGAGCAGTTCTTC
>TRBV3-1/TRBV3-2|.|15|.|TRBJ1-3
CASSEGGGSGNTIYF
TGTGCCAGCAGCGAAGGAGGGGGCTCTGGAAACACCATATATTTT
>TRBV9|once|14|.|TRBJ1-6
CASSSRGDNSPLHF
TGTGCCAGCAGTAGCAGGGGAGATAATTCACCCCTCCACTTT
>TRBV6-2/TRBV6-3|.|16|.|TRBJ1-2
CASSFGHGLSTGGYTF
TGTGCCAGCAGTTTCGGACACGGTCTTTCAACTGGTGGCTACACCTTC
>TRBV9|few|14|TRBD1|TRBJ2-1
CASSPRGQYNEQFF
TGTGCCAGCAGCCCACGGGGACAGTACAATGAGCAGTTCTTC
>TRBV10-2|.|15|.|TRBJ1-6
CASRGQGTYNSPLHF
TGCGCCAGTCGCGGGCAGGGGACCTATAATTCACCCCTCCACTTT
>TRBV5-4|.|16|.|TRBJ1-4
CASSPSGGARDEKLFF
TGTGCCAGCAGCCCGTCGGGGGGGGCCCGGGACGAAAAACTGTTTTTT
>TRBV30|.|16|TRBD2|TRBJ2-1
CAWREWASGSNDEQFF
TGTGCCTGGAGGGAATGGGCAAGCGGGAGTAACGATGAGCAGTTCTTC
>TRBV5-4|.|14|TRBD1|TRBJ1-1
CASSTTGVNTEAFF
TGTGCCAGCAGTACTACAGGGGTTAACACTGAAGCTTTCTTT
>TRBV11-3|.|16|.|TRBJ1-1
CASSLDLGQMNTEAFF
TGTGCCAGCAGCTTAGATCTAGGACAAATGAACACTGAAGCTTTCTTT
>TRBV2|.|14|.|TRBJ2-5
CASSEVVSAGTQYF
TGTGCCAGCAGTGAAGTGGTGTCCGCGGGGACCCAGTACTTC
>TRBV14|few|15|.|TRBJ1-6
CASSQTRTANSPLHF
TGTGCCAGCAGCCAAACCCGGACAGCTAATTCACCCCTCCACTTT
>TRBV24-1|once|13|.|TRBJ2-3
CATRAGGTDTQYF
TGTGCCACCCGTGCCGGCGGGACAGATACGCAGTATTTT
>TRBV2|.|12|.|TRBJ2-1
CASSDFVGEQFF
TGTGCCAGCAGTGATTTCGTCGGTGAGCAGTTCTTC
>TRBV28|.|14|.|TRBJ1-2
CASQPAGREIGYTF
TGTGCCAGCCAACCGGCAGGGAGGGAAATTGGCTACACCTTC
>TRBV7-8|.|17|.|TRBJ1-6
CASSLYGGGSYNSPLHF
TGTGCCAGCAGCTTATACGGCGGGGGTTCCTATAATTCACCCCTCCACTTT
>TRBV6-1|few|13|.|TRBJ1-4
CASSEYGDGKLFF
TGTGCCAGCAGTGAATACGGGGATGGAAAACTGTTTTTT
>TRBV6-2/TRBV6-3|few|16|.|TRBJ1-4
CASSRIRQTANEKLFF
TGTGCCAGCAGCCGAATTCGACAAACGGCTAATGAAAAACTGTTTTTT
>TRBV28|few|16|TRBD1|TRBJ1-2
CASSPDRGAPLNGYTF
TGTGCCAGCAGTCCGGACAGGGGTGCCCCTTTAAATGGCTACACCTTC
>TRBV19|.|16|TRBD1|TRBJ1-6
CASSYGQGDWSSPLHF
TGTGCCAGTAGTTATGGACAGGGCGACTGGAGTTCACCCCTCCACTTT
>TRBV2|.|15|.|TRBJ1-3
CASSRGGSSGNTIYF
TGTGCCAGTTCCCGAGGGGGAAGCTCTGGAAACACCATATATTTT
>TRBV7-2|.|16|TRBD2|TRBJ2-1
CASSVRLAGVRNEQFF
TGTGCCAGCAGCGTCAGACTAGCGGGAGTGCGGAATGAGCAGTTCTTC
>TRBV29-1|.|16|.|TRBJ2-1
CSVPVMSGGTYNEQFF
TGCAGCGTTCCCGTAATGAGCGGTGGAACCTACAATGAGCAGTTCTTC
>TRBV19|.|16|TRBD2|TRBJ2-3
CASRDRGGPRSDTQYF
TGTGCCAGTAGGGACCGGGGGGGCCCTCGGTCAGATACGCAGTATTTT
>TRBV11-2|.|15|TRBD2|TRBJ2-3
CASSFASGYTDTQYF
TGTGCCAGCAGCTTTGCTAGCGGGTACACAGATACGCAGTATTTT
>TRBV19|once|15|TRBD1|TRBJ2-3
CASSPAGTGEDTQYF
TGTGCCAGTAGTCCCGCCGGGACAGGGGAAGATACGCAGTATTTT
>TRBV5-6|.|14|.|TRBJ1-1
CASSYQGFGTEAFF
TGTGCCAGCAGTTATCAGGGTTTCGGCACTGAAGCTTTCTTT
>TRBV11-3|.|15|TRBD1|TRBJ2-1
CASSFRDSDYNEQFF
TGTGCCAGCAGCTTCCGGGACAGTGATTACAATGAGCAGTTCTTC
>TRBV7-2|.|15|TRBD1|TRBJ2-2
CASSRTGGSTGELFF
TGTGCCAGCAGCCGGACAGGGGGAAGCACCGGGGAGCTGTTTTTT
>TRBV5-1|.|17|TRBD2|TRBJ2-2
CASSLGLAGEGTGELFF
TGTGCCAGCAGCTTGGGGCTAGCGGGAGAGGGCACCGGGGAGCTGTTTTTT
>TRBV19|.|14|.|TRBJ1-1
CASSKNTMNTEAFF
TGTGCCAGTAGTAAAAACACCATGAACACTGAAGCTTTCTTT
>TRBV9|.|16|.|TRBJ1-3
CASSVGLGYRGDTIYF
TGTGCCAGCAGCGTAGGGCTAGGCTATCGCGGGGACACCATATATTTT
>TRBV5-4|.|15|TRBD1|TRBJ1-2
CASNRQGTGSYGYTF
TGTGCCAGCAACCGACAAGGGACAGGGTCTTATGGCTACACCTTC
>TRBV27|.|15|.|TRBJ1-2
CASSLFRGPSYGYTF
TGTGCCAGCAGTTTATTCCGGGGTCCCAGCTATGGCTACACCTTC
>TRBV5-5|.|15|TRBD1|TRBJ1-4
CASSFRDRGNEKLFF
TGTGCCAGCAGCTTCCGGGACAGGGGGAATGAAAAACTGTTTTTT
>TRBV19|.|21|TRBD2|TRBJ2-1
CASTERRGAGTSGRAYNEQFF
TGTGCCAGTACCGAACGGCGGGGGGCTGGGACTAGCGGGAGGGCCTACAATGAGCAGTTCTTC
>TRBV11-2|few|15|.|TRBJ1-1
CASSLVTARNTEAFF
TGTGCCAGCAGCTTAGTCACAGCCCGGAACACTGAAGCTTTCTTT
>TRBV13|.|16|TRBD2|TRBJ2-1
CASSFGVLAGNNEQFF
TGTGCCAGCAGCTTTGGCGTACTAGCGGGGAACAATGAGCAGTTCTTC
>TRBV5-1|once|15|.|TRBJ1-4
CASSFGGSQGEKLFF
TGCGCCAGCAGCTTCGGGGGTTCCCAGGGTGAAAAACTGTTTTTT
>TRBV13|.|14|.|TRBJ1-1
CASSLRQPPGEAFF
TGTGCCAGCAGCTTAAGACAGCCGCCCGGGGAAGCTTTCTTT
>TRBV18|.|15|.|TRBJ1-4
CASSPIAGGDEKLFF
TGTGCCAGCTCACCAATTGCAGGAGGGGATGAAAAACTGTTTTTT